Listed here are 3 T cell receptor beta chains from one sample, sequenced in a study of monozygotic twins with inflammatory bowel disease. TCRdb reprocessed the 5' RACE reads and stores each CDR3 protein as one record, lacking DNA. This sample's table has approximately 420,000 distinct CDR3 sequences. Sequencing input: blood. The receptor set was obtained from a human donor with ulcerative colitis or Crohn's disease, or a healthy co-twin of an affected twin (not recorded which).

The rearrangement uses TRBV29-1 and TRBJ2-3; no DNA is available, so the TRBD1 call from TCRdb remains unchecked. This CDR3 has 15 residues. Germline values: CDR1 SQVTM, CDR2 ANQGSEA. This chain's CDR3 is CSVEARAGATDTQYF.

This sequence joins TRBV20-1 and TRBJ2-1; the TCRdb call, TRBD1, lacks DNA for checking. Germline CDR1 and CDR2: DFQATT and SNEGSKA (reference sequence). This CDR3 region has 16 residues. The CDR3 sequence: CSAIPLAGGPRNEQFF.

The gene calls are TRBV12-3 or TRBV12-4 and TRBJ1-1; TCRdb's assignment of TRBD1 cannot be checked, as there is no DNA. The CDR3 spans 13 residues. The CDR3 spells CASSLRTGSEAFF.